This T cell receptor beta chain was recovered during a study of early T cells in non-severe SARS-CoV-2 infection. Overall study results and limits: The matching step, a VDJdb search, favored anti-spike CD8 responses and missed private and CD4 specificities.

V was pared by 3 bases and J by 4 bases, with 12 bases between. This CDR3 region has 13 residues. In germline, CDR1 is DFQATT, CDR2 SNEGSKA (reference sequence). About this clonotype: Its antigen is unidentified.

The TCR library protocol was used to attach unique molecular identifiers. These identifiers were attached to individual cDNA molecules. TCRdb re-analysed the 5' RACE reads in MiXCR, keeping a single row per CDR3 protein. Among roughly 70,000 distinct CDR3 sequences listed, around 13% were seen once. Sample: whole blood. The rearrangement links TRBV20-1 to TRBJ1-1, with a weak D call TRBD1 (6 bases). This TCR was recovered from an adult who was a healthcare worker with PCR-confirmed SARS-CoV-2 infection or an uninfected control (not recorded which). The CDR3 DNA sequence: TGCAGTGCTAGTCTGGGGGCCGTCACTGAAGCTTTCTTT. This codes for CSASLGAVTEAFF.